This T cell receptor (beta chain) is drawn from a study of T cell responses to AZD1222 COVID-19 vaccine. CDR1 is SEHNR and CDR2 is FQNEAQ in the germline V gene (reference sequence). This CDR3 comprises 14 residues. The V gene lost 3 bases and the J gene lost 3 bases, with 11 bases spanning the gap. Assay: immunoSEQ multiplex PCR; the TCRdb copy retains only in-frame clones and omits some. The sample records roughly 200,000 clones, around nine tenths being singletons. The chain employs TRBV7-9 and TRBJ1-1; D ambiguous. The TCR sequence derives from an adult in good health. The sequencing here drew on peripheral blood, taken on day 0 of AZD1222 vaccination. CDR3 in amino acids: CASSLGGRDTEAFF. CDR3 nucleotide sequence: TGTGCCAGCAGCTTGGGCGGGAGGGACACTGAAGCTTTCTTT.